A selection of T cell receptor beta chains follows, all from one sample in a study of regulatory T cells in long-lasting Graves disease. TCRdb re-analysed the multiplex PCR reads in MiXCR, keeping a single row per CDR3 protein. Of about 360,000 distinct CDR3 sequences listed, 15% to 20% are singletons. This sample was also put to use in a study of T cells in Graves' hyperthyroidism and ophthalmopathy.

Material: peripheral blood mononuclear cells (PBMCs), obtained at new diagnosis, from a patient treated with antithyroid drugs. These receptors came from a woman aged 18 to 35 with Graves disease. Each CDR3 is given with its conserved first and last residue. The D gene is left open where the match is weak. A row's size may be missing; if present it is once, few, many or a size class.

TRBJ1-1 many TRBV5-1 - CASSASEGSMVF TGCGCCAGCAGCGCCTCCGAGGGATCCATGGTCTTT
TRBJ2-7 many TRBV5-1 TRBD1 CASSLAGQGATYEQYF TGCGCCAGCAGCTTGGCCGGACAGGGGGCTACCTACGAGCAGTACTTC
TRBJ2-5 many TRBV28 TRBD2 CASSSPAGGGTQYF TGTGCCAGCAGTTCCCCAGCGGGAGGGGGGACCCAGTACTTC
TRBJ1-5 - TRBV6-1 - CASSTGTSQPQHF TGTGCCAGCAGTACTGGGACTTCTCAGCCCCAGCATTTT
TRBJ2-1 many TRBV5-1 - CASSLGQSYNEQFF TGCGCCAGCAGCTTGGGACAGTCCTACAATGAGCAGTTCTTC
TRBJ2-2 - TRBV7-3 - CASRQGMNTGELFF TGTGCCAGCAGGCAGGGGATGAACACCGGGGAGCTGTTTTTT
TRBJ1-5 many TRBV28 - CASGEVGSNQPQHF TGTGCCAGCGGAGAGGTAGGGAGCAATCAGCCCCAGCATTTT
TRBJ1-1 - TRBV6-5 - CASSYLREGNRNTEAFF TGTGCCAGCAGTTACTTGAGGGAGGGGAACAGGAACACTGAAGCTTTCTTT
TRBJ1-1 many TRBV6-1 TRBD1 CASSPGQGATEAFF TGTGCCAGCAGTCCGGGACAGGGCGCGACTGAAGCTTTCTTT
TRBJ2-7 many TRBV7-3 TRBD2 CASSSSGGSSYEQYF TGTGCCAGCAGCAGTAGCGGGGGGAGCTCCTACGAGCAGTACTTC
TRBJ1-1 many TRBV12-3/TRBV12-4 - CASVRGLNTEAFF TGTGCCAGCGTACGGGGCCTGAACACTGAAGCTTTCTTT